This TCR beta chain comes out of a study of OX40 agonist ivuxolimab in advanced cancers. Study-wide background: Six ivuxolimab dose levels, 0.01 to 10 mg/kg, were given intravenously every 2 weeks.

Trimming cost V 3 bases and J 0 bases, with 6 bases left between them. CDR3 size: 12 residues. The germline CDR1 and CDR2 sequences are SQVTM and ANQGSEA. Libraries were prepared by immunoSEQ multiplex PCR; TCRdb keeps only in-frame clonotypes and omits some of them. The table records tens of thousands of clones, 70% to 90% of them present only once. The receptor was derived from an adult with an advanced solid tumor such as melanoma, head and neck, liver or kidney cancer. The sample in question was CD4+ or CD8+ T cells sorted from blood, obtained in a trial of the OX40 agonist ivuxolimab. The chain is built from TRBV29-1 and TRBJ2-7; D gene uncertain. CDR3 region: CSVEGSSYEQYF. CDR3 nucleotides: TGCAGCGTTGAGGGTAGCTCCTACGAGCAGTACTTC.